This is a list of T cell receptor beta chains from one sample in a study of blood T cell repertoires in COVID-19. Clones were sequenced by immunoSEQ multiplex PCR, and TCRdb holds only the in-frame ones, with some missing. The sample contains some 190,000 clones, 88% of which appear only once. The sequenced material came from peripheral blood. These receptors all come from a human donor in a cohort sampled during active COVID-19. The conserved cysteine and the conserved F or W are not part of the CDR3 here. The D gene is left open where the match is weak.

J gene,CDR3 length,D gene,V gene,CDR3 protein
TRBJ1-2,13,.,TRBV19,ASSRDDRMNYGYT
TRBJ2-1,13,.,TRBV7-9,ASSIYSGSYNEQF
TRBJ2-6,14,TRBD1,TRBV7-9,ASSLGTGAGANVLT
TRBJ2-7,11,TRBD1,TRBV6-5,ASSQGAYYEQY
TRBJ2-7,9,.,TRBV28,ASSLGEQQY
TRBJ2-7,14,.,TRBV19,ASSPTGQYPSYEQY
TRBJ2-7,10,.,TRBV7-2,ASSSQDYEQY
TRBJ2-7,11,.,TRBV13,ASSGSRVGEQY
TRBJ2-1,14,TRBD2,TRBV28,ASRLAGKSSYNEQF
TRBJ2-1,11,TRBD1,TRBV5-6,ASSQDRVYEQF
TRBJ1-4,16,.,TRBV4-3,ASSQDLTWGQPNEKLF
TRBJ1-1,13,.,TRBV4-3,ASSHAGRGGTEAF
TRBJ1-2,12,.,TRBV7-2,ASSFGSARGGYT
TRBJ2-3,14,.,TRBV15,ATSRDRNLGGDTQY
TRBJ2-2,14,TRBD2,TRBV7-2,ASSQSYSGRGGELF
TRBJ2-2,17,.,TRBV2,ASSEALFGGLANTGELF
TRBJ2-3,14,.,TRBV9,ASSVAWTTSTDTQY
TRBJ2-1,10,.,TRBV27,ASSFSRGEQF
TRBJ1-1,10,.,TRBV5-6,ASSIDSLEAF
TRBJ2-1,11,.,TRBV11-2,ASSSLKDNEQF
TRBJ1-1,16,TRBD1,TRBV19,ASSVNPGQALGGTEAF
TRBJ2-5,14,TRBD2,TRBV5-1,ASSLGSGGAGETQY
TRBJ2-7,13,.,TRBV7-9,ASSSGHGGGYEQY
TRBJ2-7,13,.,TRBV4-2,ASSQAGDSDYEQY
TRBJ2-1,13,TRBD2,TRBV9,ASSVSGGTYNEQF
TRBJ2-7,11,TRBD2,TRBV20-1,SASPSGRARQY
TRBJ1-5,11,.,TRBV30,AWSAQGNQPQH
TRBJ2-7,13,TRBD1,TRBV11-2,ASSLEPGQGSEQY
TRBJ2-1,11,.,TRBV27,ASSLMGGKGQF
TRBJ2-7,14,TRBD2,TRBV7-2,ASSRGLAGGLYEQY
TRBJ2-1,10,.,TRBV5-6,ASSLDSGDGF
TRBJ1-1,13,.,TRBV6-2/TRBV6-3,ASSSSRDDDTEAF
TRBJ1-4,15,.,TRBV6-4,ASSFRPRDRGGIKLF
TRBJ2-7,10,.,TRBV5-1,ASSRDYYEQY
TRBJ2-1,10,.,TRBV10-3,AISASGDEQF
TRBJ2-7,13,TRBD2,TRBV6-5,ASSSVLAGGSEQY
TRBJ2-2,15,TRBD2,TRBV13,ASSPLGERGNTGELF
TRBJ2-7,12,.,TRBV7-2,ASSLKAGYNEQY
TRBJ1-5,17,TRBD1,TRBV7-9,ASSLGDRGQDYSNQPQH
TRBJ1-2,14,.,TRBV5-5,ASSLDIQGPPEGYT
TRBJ2-1,12,TRBD2,TRBV7-9,ASNLAAGYNEQF
TRBJ2-3,12,TRBD1,TRBV18,ASSETGSGDTQY
TRBJ1-2,12,TRBD1,TRBV5-1,ASSIGTGVGGYT
TRBJ2-3,14,TRBD2,TRBV5-1,ASSIGTSASTDTQY
TRBJ1-1,15,.,TRBV23-1,ASSQSAFLFGGTEAF
TRBJ1-2,11,.,TRBV28,ASSPGSDGGYT
TRBJ1-4,13,.,TRBV5-1,ASSPPGLTGEKLF
TRBJ1-1,12,.,TRBV27,ASRLTVRPSKAF